This T cell receptor beta chain is from a study of blood T cell repertoires in COVID-19. Repertoires were generated with immunoSEQ multiplex PCR, while TCRdb's copy carries only in-frame clones and drops some. The sample shows about 63,000 clones, 80% to 90% of them seen only once. The CDR3 extends over 13 amino acids. V lost 6 bases and J lost 0; bases outside the gene matches: 2. Germline CDR1 and CDR2: MNHEY and SVGAGI. This TCR derives from a human donor in a cohort sampled during active COVID-19. This chain connects TRBV6-5 to TRBJ2-7, with 7 bases matching TRBD1. The source material was peripheral blood. CDR3 sequence: CASRTGSSYEQYF. The DNA for the CDR3 is TGTGCCAGCAGGACAGGGAGCTCCTACGAGCAGTACTTC.